The source of this T cell receptor (beta chain) is a study of blood T cell repertoires in COVID-19. Study in general: Donors in the United States, Italy and Spain gave samples during acute or convalescent COVID-19. Sample material is recorded as cDNA or gDNA derived from T cells, B-cell-depleted T cells, or PBMCs.

Germline V CDR1 and CDR2: SGHVS, FNYEAQ. V was shortened by 1 base and J by 0 bases, with 8 bases between the two germline ends. The CDR3 is made up of 15 amino acids. Original processing methods: Estimation of nucleated cell counts relied on the amplification of reference gene primers. Sequencing was performed with immunoSEQ multiplex PCR; in TCRdb, only in-frame clones are kept and a portion is missing. V, J and clone size are taken as reported in that table, and D and trimming were inferred from the DNA itself. This sample carries 60,000 or so clones, about nine tenths of them seen once, and the ten largest clones take roughly an eighth.

Sequenced input: peripheral blood. This TCR derives from a woman aged 55-69 years with active COVID-19. The chain combines TRBV7-6 with TRBJ2-3; maybe TRBD1 (6 bases). The DNA for the CDR3 is TGTGCCAGCAGCTTAGTGGACAGCAGCACAGATACGCAGTATTTT. The encoded protein is CASSLVDSSTDTQYF. Together with reference TRBV7-6 and TRBJ2-3, the CDR3 gives the full variable domain: GAGVSQSPRYKVTKRGQDVALRCDPISGHVSLYWYRQALGQGPEFLTYFNYEAQQDKSGLPNDRFSAERPEGSISTLTIQRTEQRDSAMYRCASSLVDSSTDTQYFGPGTRLTVL.